This TCR beta chain was captured in a study of cytomegalovirus exposure and HLA in healthy donors. Study summary: The 120 or so validation repertoires used a platform that matched the one used for the roughly 650 first-cohort repertoires, as a later analysis reported.

V lost 5 bases and J lost 2, with 12 bases in between. Germline V gene sequence: CDR1 SGHTA, CDR2 FQGNSA. This CDR3 has 14 amino acids. The study, taken as a whole, reports: Researchers counted around 180 TCR beta chains as cytomegalovirus-associated. Cytomegalovirus status was reportedly diagnosed by the classifier with high sensitivity and specificity.

On this clone itself: Its antigen is not known.

Assay used: immunoSEQ multiplex PCR; TCRdb lists only in-frame clones, some missing. The repertoire consists of 97,000 or so clones, with about 95% occurring once and the leading ten covering 0.8% to 0.9%. Material: PBMCs. The origin of this receptor is a woman in her late teens or twenties in good health and CMV-seronegative. The V call is TRBV7-2, the J call TRBJ1-1, with TRBD1 as a possible D gene (6 bases). CDR3 residues: CASSIGGANTEAFF. CDR3 sequence (DNA): TGTGCCAGCAGCATTGGGGGGGCCAACACTGAAGCTTTCTTT.